This T cell receptor (beta chain) appears in the sequencing data of a study of OX40 agonist ivuxolimab in advanced cancers. The CDR3 covers 13 residues. CDR1 MNHEY and CDR2 SVGAGI come from the germline V gene. Germline trimming cut 2 bases from V and 9 bases from J; bases unmatched to any gene: 4. Study findings and constraints: Still undetermined is the antigen specificity of the expanded peripheral T cells.

The repertoire was sequenced with immunoSEQ multiplex PCR; TCRdb's copy has only in-frame clones and lacks some. The data contain around 60,000 clones, around 85% of them singletons. Worth noting for this clone: Its antigen remains unidentified.

The sequence derives from an adult with an advanced solid tumor such as melanoma, head and neck, liver or kidney cancer. This chain links TRBV6-5 with TRBJ2-1, with 7 nucleotides matching TRBD1. Material: CD4+ or CD8+ T cells sorted from blood, obtained in a trial of the OX40 agonist ivuxolimab. The CDR3, as DNA: TGTGCCAGCAGTTACCAGGGGGTAGGTGAGCAGTTCTTC. Translation: CASSYQGVGEQFF.